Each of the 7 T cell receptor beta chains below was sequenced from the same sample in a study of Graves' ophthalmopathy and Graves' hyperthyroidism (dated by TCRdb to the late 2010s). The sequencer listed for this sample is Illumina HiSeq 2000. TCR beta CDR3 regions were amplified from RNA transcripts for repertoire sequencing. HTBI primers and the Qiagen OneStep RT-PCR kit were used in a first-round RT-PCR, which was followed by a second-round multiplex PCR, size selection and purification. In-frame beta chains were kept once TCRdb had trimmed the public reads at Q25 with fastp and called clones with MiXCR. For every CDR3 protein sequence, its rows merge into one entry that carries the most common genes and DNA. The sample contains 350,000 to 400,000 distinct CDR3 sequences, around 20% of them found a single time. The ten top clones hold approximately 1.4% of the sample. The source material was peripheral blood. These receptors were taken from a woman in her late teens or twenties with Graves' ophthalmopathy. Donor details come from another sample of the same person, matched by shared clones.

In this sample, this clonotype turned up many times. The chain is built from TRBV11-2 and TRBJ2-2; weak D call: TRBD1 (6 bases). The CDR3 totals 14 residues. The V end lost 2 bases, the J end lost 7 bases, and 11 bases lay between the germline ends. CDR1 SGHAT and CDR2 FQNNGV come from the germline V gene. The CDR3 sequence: CASSLYEGVGELFF. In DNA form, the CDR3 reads TGTGCCAGCAGCTTATACGAGGGGGTCGGGGAGCTGTTTTTT.

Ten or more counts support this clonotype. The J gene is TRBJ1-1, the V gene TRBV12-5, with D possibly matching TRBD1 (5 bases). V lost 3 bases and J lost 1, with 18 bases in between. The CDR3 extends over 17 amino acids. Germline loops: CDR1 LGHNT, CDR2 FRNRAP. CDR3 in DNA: TGTGCTAGTGGTTTCGTCCTAGGGCGACAGACGAACACTGAAGCTTTCTTT. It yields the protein CASGFVLGRQTNTEAFF.

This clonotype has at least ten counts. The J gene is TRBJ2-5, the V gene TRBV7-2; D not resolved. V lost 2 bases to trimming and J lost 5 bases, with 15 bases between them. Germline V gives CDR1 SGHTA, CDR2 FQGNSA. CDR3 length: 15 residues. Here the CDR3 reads CASSLYGWVGETQYF. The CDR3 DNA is TGTGCCAGCAGCTTATATGGATGGGTCGGGGAGACCCAGTACTTC.

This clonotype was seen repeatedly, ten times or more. Here the CDR3 reads CASSLLAGAREQYF. The CDR3 DNA sequence: TGTGCCAGTAGCCTGCTAGCGGGAGCTCGAGAGCAGTACTTC. The rearrangement joins TRBV19 to TRBJ2-7; TRBD2 matches at 10 bases. After removal of 6 bases from V and 7 bases from J, the junction contained 9 bases not matched to a gene. Germline CDR1 is LNHDA and CDR2 is SQIVND (reference sequence). This CDR3 is built from 14 residues.

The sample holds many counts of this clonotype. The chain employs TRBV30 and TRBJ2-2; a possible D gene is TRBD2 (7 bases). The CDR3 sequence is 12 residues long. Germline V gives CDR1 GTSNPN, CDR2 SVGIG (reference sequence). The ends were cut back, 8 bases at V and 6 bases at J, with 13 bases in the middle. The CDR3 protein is CAAKGGAGELFF. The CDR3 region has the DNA TGTGCCGCGAAGGGGGGGGCCGGGGAGCTGTTTTTT.

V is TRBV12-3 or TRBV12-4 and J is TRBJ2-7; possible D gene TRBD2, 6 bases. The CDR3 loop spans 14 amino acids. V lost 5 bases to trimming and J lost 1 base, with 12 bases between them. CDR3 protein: CASSGGWFSYEQYF. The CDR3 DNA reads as TGTGCCAGCAGTGGAGGGTGGTTTTCCTACGAGCAGTACTTC.

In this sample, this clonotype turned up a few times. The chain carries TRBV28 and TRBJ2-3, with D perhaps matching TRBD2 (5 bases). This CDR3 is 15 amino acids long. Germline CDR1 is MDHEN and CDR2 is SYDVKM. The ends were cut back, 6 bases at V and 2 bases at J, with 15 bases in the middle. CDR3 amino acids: CASSLMTTHTDTQYF. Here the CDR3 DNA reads TGTGCCAGCAGCTTAATGACTACGCACACAGATACGCAGTATTTT. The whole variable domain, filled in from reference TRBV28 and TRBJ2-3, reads DVKVTQSSRYLVKRTGEKVFLECVQDMDHENMFWYRQDPGLGLRLIYFSYDVKMKEKGDIPEGYSVSREKKERFSLILESASTNQTSMYLCASSLMTTHTDTQYFGPGTRLTVL.